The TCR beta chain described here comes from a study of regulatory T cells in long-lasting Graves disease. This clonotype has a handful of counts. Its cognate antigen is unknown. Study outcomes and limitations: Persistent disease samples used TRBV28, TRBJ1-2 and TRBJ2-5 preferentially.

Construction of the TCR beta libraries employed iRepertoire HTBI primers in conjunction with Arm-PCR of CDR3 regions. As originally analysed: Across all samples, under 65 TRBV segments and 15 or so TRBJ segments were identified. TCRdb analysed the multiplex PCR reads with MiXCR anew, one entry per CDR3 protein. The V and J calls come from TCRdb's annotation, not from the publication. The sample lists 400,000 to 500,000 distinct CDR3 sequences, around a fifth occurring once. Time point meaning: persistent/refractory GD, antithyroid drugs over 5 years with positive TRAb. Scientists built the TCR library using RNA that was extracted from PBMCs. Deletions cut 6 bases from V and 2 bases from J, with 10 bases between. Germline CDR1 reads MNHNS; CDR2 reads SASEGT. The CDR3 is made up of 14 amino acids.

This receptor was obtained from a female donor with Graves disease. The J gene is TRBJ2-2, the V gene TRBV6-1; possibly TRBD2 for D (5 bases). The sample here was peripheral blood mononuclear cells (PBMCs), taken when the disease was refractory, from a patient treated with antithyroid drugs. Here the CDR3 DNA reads TGTGCCAGCAGGTGGGAGATAAACACCGGGGAGCTGTTTTTT. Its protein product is CASRWEINTGELFF.